This TCR beta chain was identified in a study of T cells in Graves' hyperthyroidism and ophthalmopathy. The CDR3 regions of TCR beta were amplified from RNA transcripts. Using the HTBI primer set, a first-round RT-PCR was run on the TCR CDR3. TCRdb processed the multiplex PCR reads anew with MiXCR; each CDR3 protein has one entry. The table includes fewer than 400,000 distinct CDR3 sequences, 15% to 19% detected once. Criteria for exclusion of patients were uncontrolled infection, other autoimmune disease, pregnancy or lactation. This CDR3 region has 15 residues. V was trimmed by 3 bases and J by 5 bases, leaving 17 bases between them. CDR1 and CDR2 (germline): DFQATT, SNEGSKA (reference sequence).

This receptor was taken from a young woman with Graves' hyperthyroidism that later progressed to Graves' ophthalmopathy. J is TRBJ2-1 and V is TRBV20-1; D possibly uses TRBD1 or TRBD2 (5 bases each). The sequencing input was blood. The CDR3 nucleotides read TGCAGTGCTAGTTTTGGGGCTAGCAGCAACAATGAGCAGTTCTTC. Its translation: CSASFGASSNNEQFF.